Shown below are 25 T cell receptor beta chains from a single sample sequenced in a study of cytomegalovirus exposure and HLA in healthy donors. Both 60 Vbeta primers and 13 Jbeta primers went into the PCR. Assay used: immunoSEQ multiplex PCR; TCRdb lists only in-frame clones, some missing. The sample contains about 110,000 clones, about three quarters of which appear only once. The sequenced material came from PBMCs. The receptor source for this set is a female donor in good health and CMV-seropositive.

The chain uses TRBV6-5 and TRBJ2-1; D not resolved. The germline gives CDR1 MNHEY, CDR2 SVGAGI. CDR3 length: 13 amino acids. Trimming took 4 bases from V and 3 from J, leaving 7 bases between them. CDR3 DNA sequence: TGTGCCAGCAGTTTCAGGTACTACAATGAGCAGTTCTTC. Protein product: CASSFRYYNEQFF.

This clone was seen a single time. This chain joins TRBV9 and TRBJ1-5; tentative D call: TRBD1 (6 bases). The CDR3 is 15 amino acids. Trimming took 0 bases from V and 3 from J, leaving 10 bases between them. Germline lookup yields CDR1 SGDLS and CDR2 YYNGEE. DNA of the CDR3: TGTGCCAGCAGCGTAGGGACAGAGTCCAATCAGCCCCAGCATTTT. As protein: CASSVGTESNQPQHF. Using reference TRBV9 and TRBJ1-5 for the parts outside the CDR3, the full variable domain is DSGVTQTPKHLITATGQRVTLRCSPRSGDLSVYWYQQSLDQGLQFLIQYYNGEERAKGNILERFSAQQFPDLHSELNLSSLELGDSALYFCASSVGTESNQPQHFGDGTRLSIL.

The chain couples TRBV7-2 to TRBJ2-5; 8 nucleotides align to TRBD1. Germline lookup yields CDR1 SGHTA and CDR2 FQGNSA. J gave up 4 bases and V 5 bases, and 12 bases lay outside the gene matches. The CDR3 has 16 residues. The DNA of the CDR3 is TGTGCCAGCAGCCCCTCGACAGGGGCGGTGGGAGAGACCCAGTACTTC. It encodes CASSPSTGAVGETQYF. The whole variable domain, filled in from reference TRBV7-2 and TRBJ2-5, reads GAGVSQSPSNKVTEKGKDVELRCDPISGHTALYWYRQSLGQGLEFLIYFQGNSAPDKSGLPSDRFSAERTGGSVSTLTIQRTQQEDSAVYLCASSPSTGAVGETQYFGPGTRLLVL.

The sample holds a few counts of this clone. This sequence joins TRBV5-1 and TRBJ1-2, with D hard to call. Trimming removed 0 bases at V and 1 base at J, with 7 bases between. This CDR3 is built from 14 residues. Germline V gives CDR1 SGHRS, CDR2 YFSETQ. CDR3 protein: CASSLGSHNYGYTF. CDR3 nucleotide sequence: TGCGCCAGCAGCTTGGGCAGTCATAACTATGGCTACACCTTC.

The chain couples TRBV2 to TRBJ2-3; TRBD2 matches at 7 bases. The V and J ends lost 4 bases and 2 bases, in that order; junction bases with no gene match: 6. CDR1 is SNHLY and CDR2 is FYNNEI in the germline V gene. The CDR3 totals 15 residues. CDR3 DNA: TGTGCCAGCAGTGGACTAGCACGTAACACAGATACGCAGTATTTT. Translated, it gives CASSGLARNTDTQYF.

The chain uses TRBV19 and TRBJ2-1; D remains ambiguous. Germline assignment: CDR1 LNHDA and CDR2 SQIVND (reference sequence). This CDR3 is 16 amino acids long. The germline V and J ends were trimmed by 5 bases and 4 bases, with 18 bases remaining between them. In DNA form, the CDR3 reads TGTGCCAGTAGTCCTACTGGCGGCCTAATTTACAATGAGCAGTTCTTC. It specifies CASSPTGGLIYNEQFF.

The chain uses TRBV9 and TRBJ2-4, with D possibly matching TRBD2 (6 bases). The CDR3 sequence is 13 residues long. In germline, CDR1 is SGDLS, CDR2 YYNGEE. The V end lost 7 bases, the J end lost 5 bases, and 13 bases lay between the germline ends. The CDR3: CASAVGEENIQYF. CDR3 coding DNA: TGTGCCAGCGCTGTGGGGGAGGAAAACATTCAGTACTTC.

J is TRBJ1-1 and V is TRBV4-2, with D possibly being TRBD1 (6 bases). V was pared by 4 bases and J by 0 bases, with 15 bases between. Germline loops: CDR1 LGHNA, CDR2 YNFKEQ. The CDR3 spans 16 residues. CDR3: CASSRLDRTMNTEAFF. For the CDR3, the DNA is TGTGCCAGCAGCCGCCTCGACAGGACCATGAACACTGAAGCTTTCTTT.

This clone was recorded once. The rearrangement joins TRBV4-1 to TRBJ1-2; a weak D match, TRBD1 (6 bases). This CDR3 comprises 13 residues. The V and J ends lost 3 bases and 4 bases respectively, with 9 bases between them. Germline V CDR1 and CDR2: MGHRA, YSYEKL. CDR3 DNA sequence: TGCGCCAGCAGCCAGATGGACAGCTATGGCTACACCTTC. It yields the protein CASSQMDSYGYTF.

The rearrangement joins TRBV30 to TRBJ1-2, with D maybe TRBD1 (5 bases). The CDR3 has 12 amino acids. Trimming stripped 1 base from V and 8 bases from J, with 11 bases between. Germline lookup yields CDR1 GTSNPN and CDR2 SVGIG (reference sequence). The CDR3 region is CAWSDWGVGYTF. Written as DNA, the CDR3 is TGTGCCTGGAGTGATTGGGGGGTCGGCTACACCTTC.

This clone was seen only a few times. The chain is built from TRBV4-3 and TRBJ2-1, with 10 bases fitting TRBD1. Germline CDR1 is LGHNA and CDR2 is YSLEER. The J segment lost 8 bases and the V segment lost 5 bases, leaving 6 bases of the junction unmatched. CDR3 size: 14 residues. This chain's CDR3 is CASSTTGGFHEQFF. The DNA of the CDR3 is TGCGCCAGCAGCACGACAGGGGGCTTTCATGAGCAGTTCTTC.

The chain has TRBV10-1 and TRBJ2-4; 9 nucleotides align to TRBD1. This CDR3 has 21 residues. Trimming took 0 bases from V and 2 from J; bases not matched to a gene: 17. Germline CDR1 WNHNN, CDR2 SYGVQD (reference sequence). CDR3 sequence reads: CASSESNQTGGRSNPKNIQYF. CDR3 nucleotide sequence: TGCGCCAGCAGTGAGTCGAATCAGACAGGGGGACGGAGCAATCCCAAAAACATTCAGTACTTC.

The J gene is TRBJ2-1, the V gene TRBV30; 13 positions match TRBD2. The CDR3 covers 14 residues. Trimming at V came to 4 bases and at J to 6 bases, leaving 3 bases not matched to a gene. Germline V gene sequence: CDR1 GTSNPN, CDR2 SVGIG (reference sequence). This CDR3 is CAWTRLAGGNEQFF. The CDR3 nucleotides read TGTGCCTGGACCCGACTAGCGGGAGGCAATGAGCAGTTCTTC.

Comment on this clone: A read error may produce the germline difference seen at one junction end. The chain combines TRBV7-7 with TRBJ2-2; 8 bases match TRBD1. In germline, CDR1 is SSHAT, CDR2 FNYEAQ (reference sequence). This CDR3 is 16 amino acids long. CDR3 nucleotide sequence: TGTGCTAGCAGCTATGGACAGGGAAAGAACACCGGGGAGCTGTTTTTT. Encoded protein: CASSYGQGKNTGELFF.

The CDR3 DNA reads as TGCGCCAGCAGCTCCCAACAGGGGGAGACCCAGTACTTC. Translation gives CASSSQQGETQYF. V gene TRBV4-1 combines with J gene TRBJ2-5; 7 bases match TRBD1. CDR3 length: 13 amino acids. J lost 5 bases, V lost 5 bases, and 5 bases had no gene match. Germline CDR1 is MGHRA and CDR2 is YSYEKL.

The CDR3 loop reads CASLDRGRGNTEAFF. CDR3 nucleotide sequence: TGTGCCAGCCTGGACAGGGGAAGGGGGAACACTGAAGCTTTCTTT. V and J are TRBV6-1 and TRBJ1-1; 9 nucleotides match TRBD1. Germline trimming cut 8 bases from V and 1 base from J; bases unmatched to any gene: 8. There are 15 residues in the CDR3. Germline CDR1 MNHNS, CDR2 SASEGT.

This clone was seen a few times. The CDR3 here is CASSLDVRMNTEAFF. The CDR3 DNA reads as TGTGCCAGCAGCTTAGACGTCAGGATGAACACTGAAGCTTTCTTT. V and J are TRBV7-8 and TRBJ1-1, with D uncertain. The CDR3 has 15 amino acids. The V end lost 1 base, the J end lost 0 bases, and 9 bases lay between the germline ends. CDR1 and CDR2 (germline): SGHVS, FQNEAQ. The whole variable domain, filled in from reference TRBV7-8 and TRBJ1-1, reads GAGVSQSPRYKVAKRGQDVALRCDPISGHVSLFWYQQALGQGPEFLTYFQNEAQLDKSGLPSDRFFAERPEGSVSTLKIQRTQQEDSAVYLCASSLDVRMNTEAFFGQGTRLTVV.

The genes are TRBV5-4 and TRBJ2-7; 9 positions agree with TRBD1. From germline, CDR1 is SGHNT and CDR2 YYREEE (reference sequence). The CDR3 is 15 residues long. J was trimmed by 1 base and V by 4 bases; bases with no gene match: 6. CDR3 in DNA: TGTGCCAGCAGCCCGGGACAGGGATTTTCCTACGAGCAGTACTTC. It codes for CASSPGQGFSYEQYF.

This clone was seen only a few times. The chain is built from TRBV11-2 and TRBJ2-5, with 10 bases lining up with TRBD1. V gave up 1 base and J gave up 4 bases; unmatched junction bases: 6. This CDR3 has 16 amino acids. CDR1 SGHAT and CDR2 FQNNGV come from the germline V gene. The CDR3: CASSLGGQGRGETQYF. In DNA form, the CDR3 reads TGTGCCAGCAGCTTAGGGGGACAGGGGCGAGGAGAGACCCAGTACTTC.

This chain joins TRBV28 and TRBJ2-3, with D possibly being TRBD2 (7 bases). Germline CDR1 MDHEN, CDR2 SYDVKM. Trimming cost V 2 bases and J 13 bases, with 22 bases left between them. There are 15 residues in the CDR3. CDR3 DNA sequence: TGTGCCAGCAGTTTAGGGGGGCTAGCGGACGTCCTGGAGTATTTT. It encodes CASSLGGLADVLEYF.

The CDR3 region has the DNA TGCGCCAGCAGCTTGGATCAGGTGGCAGGGGCTCGCGAGCAGTACTTC. This codes for CASSLDQVAGAREQYF. J is TRBJ2-7 and V is TRBV5-1, with D possibly being TRBD1 (6 bases). CDR1 SGHRS and CDR2 YFSETQ come from the germline V gene. Deletions cut 0 bases from V and 6 bases from J, with 19 bases between. This CDR3 has 16 residues. The full variable domain, its missing parts supplied by reference TRBV5-1 and TRBJ2-7, is KAGVTQTPRYLIKTRGQQVTLSCSPISGHRSVSWYQQTPGQGLQFLFEYFSETQRNKGNFPGRFSGRQFSNSRSEMNVSTLELGDSALYLCASSLDQVAGAREQYFGPGTRLTVT.

The chain employs TRBV4-3 and TRBJ2-4; D is perhaps TRBD2 (5 bases). The germline V gene has CDR1 LGHNA and CDR2 YSLEER. This CDR3 comprises 14 residues. Trimming shortened V by 0 bases and J by 6 bases, and 9 bases separated the two germline ends. As DNA, the CDR3 is TGCGCCAGCAGCCAAGAATTCCGGGGAAACATTCAGTACTTC. As protein: CASSQEFRGNIQYF.

This clone was detected once. The chain recombines TRBV27 with TRBJ1-5; no definite D call. Germline lookup yields CDR1 MNHEY and CDR2 SMNVEV (reference sequence). Trimming stripped 1 base from V and 4 bases from J, with 8 bases between. The CDR3 runs to 14 residues. The CDR3 region is CASSLYSHNQPQHF. As DNA, the CDR3 is TGTGCCAGCAGTTTATACAGTCATAATCAGCCCCAGCATTTT.

In its sample, this clone was seen a few times. The rearrangement uses TRBV6-4 and TRBJ2-1; 12 nucleotides agree with TRBD2. The CDR3 is 17 residues long. The germline gives CDR1 MRHNA, CDR2 SNTAGT. The V segment lost 4 bases and the J segment 7 bases; nucleotides outside the gene matches: 11. CDR3 DNA sequence: TGTGCCAGCAGTGGGTCTCACTCGACTAGCGGGAGTAATGAGCAGTTCTTC. Translated: CASSGSHSTSGSNEQFF.

The chain combines TRBV6-5 with TRBJ1-2; D is uncertain. The length of the CDR3 is 15 residues. The germline CDR1 and CDR2 sequences are MNHEY and SVGAGI. The V end was cut by 8 bases, the J end by 4 bases, with 20 bases between. The CDR3 DNA follows: TGTGCCAGCCAAACCTCGCACTCTTCGGGCTATGGCTACACCTTC. This codes for CASQTSHSSGYGYTF.